Listed here are 9 T cell receptor beta chains from one sample, sequenced in a study of shared clonotypes between healthy human individuals (dated by TCRdb to the early 2020s). The method behind the library was the immunoSEQ multiplex PCR assay. As stored in TCRdb, this immuneACCESS dataset retains in-frame rearrangements with V and J assigned. A fraction of the clones does not appear; measured against another copy, unresolved V genes explain less than half of the discrepancy, and the remainder lacks a known reason. This sample gives about 2.5 million clones in total; roughly 90% of them show up just once. Jointly, the top ten make up roughly 0.34% of the sample. The material sequenced was naive CD4+ T cells from PBMCs. The cell subset or site label corresponds to: CD45RA+ positively selected. Receptors originate from a young man in good health. Some clones in this sample may be carry-over from other donors' samples.

The rearrangement joins TRBV4-2 to TRBJ2-5; D remains ambiguous. Gene TRBJ2-7 matches the end of the DNA better, so the J call may be wrong. The CDR3 consists of 15 residues. In germline, CDR1 is LGHNA, CDR2 YNFKEQ. The CDR3: CASSQDHGSSYEQYF. The CDR3 DNA follows: TGTGCCAGCAGCCAAGACCACGGTTCATCCTACGAGCAGTACTTC.

This chain joins TRBV28 and TRBJ2-1; 9 bases agree with TRBD1. The CDR3 is made up of 15 amino acids. Per the germline V gene, CDR1 is MDHEN and CDR2 is SYDVKM. V lost 6 bases and J lost 2; bases outside the gene matches: 5. The CDR3 loop reads CASRSQGAAYNEQFF. DNA of the CDR3: TGTGCCAGCAGATCACAGGGGGCGGCCTACAATGAGCAGTTCTTC.

As to this clone: Other DNA sequences in this sample translate to the same CDR3. The chain couples TRBV28 to TRBJ2-7, with 12 positions matching TRBD1. The length of the CDR3 is 14 residues. Germline values: CDR1 MDHEN, CDR2 SYDVKM. The ends lost 3 bases at V and 7 bases at J; junction bases unmatched: 4. This chain's CDR3 is CASSLGQGAREQYF. The CDR3 nucleotides are TGTGCCAGCAGTTTGGGACAGGGGGCGCGGGAGCAGTACTTC. Full variable domain (rest looked up from reference TRBV28 and TRBJ2-7): DVKVTQSSRYLVKRTGEKVFLECVQDMDHENMFWYRQDPGLGLRLIYFSYDVKMKEKGDIPEGYSVSREKKERFSLILESASTNQTSMYLCASSLGQGAREQYFGPGTRLTVT.

The count of this clone is one. This rearrangement joins TRBV11-1 to TRBJ2-7, with 8 bases identical to TRBD1. Per the germline V gene, CDR1 is SGHAT and CDR2 is FQDESV (reference sequence). The CDR3 sequence is 15 residues long. V lost 0 bases and J lost 2; bases outside the gene matches: 3. CDR3 region: CASSLAVDRAYEQYF. The CDR3 DNA follows: TGTGCCAGCAGCTTAGCGGTGGACAGGGCCTACGAGCAGTACTTC.

This chain links TRBV6-6 with TRBJ1-4; no firm D call. Germline V gene lookup returns CDR1 MNHNY and CDR2 SVGAGI (reference sequence). CDR3 length: 13 amino acids. Trimming took 6 bases from V and 8 from J, leaving 13 bases between them. The CDR3 loop reads CASSRRAHEKLFF. The CDR3 DNA reads as TGTGCCAGCAGCCGACGGGCACACGAAAAACTGTTTTTT.

This rearrangement joins TRBV6-5 to TRBJ1-1; D remains ambiguous. V was shortened by 8 bases and J by 8 bases, with 12 bases between the two germline ends. CDR3 size: 11 residues. Germline V gene sequence: CDR1 MNHEY, CDR2 SVGAGI. The CDR3 nucleotides are TGTGCCAGCGTGAACCGAGGAGAAGCTTTCTTT. Its protein is CASVNRGEAFF.

A single count supports this clone. This chain joins TRBV5-4 and TRBJ1-1, with a possible D match to TRBD1 (6 bases). The CDR3 loop spans 14 amino acids. With 4 bases removed from V and 10 bases from J, the gap between germline ends came to 20 bases. Germline-derived CDR1 and CDR2 are SGHNT and YYREEE (reference sequence). The chain's CDR3 is CASSPPTGAPGAFF. The CDR3 coding sequence is TGTGCCAGCAGCCCACCAACGGGGGCCCCTGGAGCTTTCTTT. Supplemented by reference TRBV5-4 and TRBJ1-1, the full variable domain reads ETGVTQSPTHLIKTRGQQVTLRCSSQSGHNTVSWYQQALGQGPQFIFQYYREEENGRGNFPPRFSGLQFPNYSSELNVNALELDDSALYLCASSPPTGAPGAFFGQGTRLTVV.

On this clone: Additional DNA sequences in this sample encode the identical CDR3. This rearrangement joins TRBV7-2 to TRBJ2-5; TRBD1 is a possible D gene (5 bases). This CDR3 contains 13 residues. The germline CDR1 and CDR2 sequences are SGHTA and FQGNSA. Trimming took 3 bases from V and 3 from J, leaving 8 bases between them. CDR3 bases: TGTGCCAGCAGCTTGGCCAGGGAAGAGACCCAGTACTTC. This codes for CASSLAREETQYF.

Regarding this clone: Other nucleotide sequences from this sample produce the same CDR3. The chain couples TRBV28 to TRBJ2-7; weak D call: TRBD2 (5 bases). The germline CDR1 and CDR2 sequences are MDHEN and SYDVKM. The CDR3 length is 13 residues. V lost 6 bases and J lost 0, with 9 bases in between. CDR3 sequence: CASSPGSSYEQYF. The CDR3 DNA is TGTGCCAGCAGCCCGGGGAGCTCCTACGAGCAGTACTTC. Using reference TRBV28 and TRBJ2-7 for the parts outside the CDR3, the full variable domain is DVKVTQSSRYLVKRTGEKVFLECVQDMDHENMFWYRQDPGLGLRLIYFSYDVKMKEKGDIPEGYSVSREKKERFSLILESASTNQTSMYLCASSPGSSYEQYFGPGTRLTVT.